A single sample is the source of the 30 T cell receptor beta chains below, sequenced in a study of blood T cell repertoires in COVID-19. This table comes from immunoSEQ multiplex PCR, and its TCRdb copy is limited to in-frame clones, with some not included. The table lists about 250,000 clones, 80% to 90% of them singletons. Specimen: PBMCs or T cells enriched from blood (not recorded which). Receptors were obtained from a woman under 30 who had recovered from COVID-19.

This clone was observed a single time. The gene calls are TRBV19 and TRBJ1-1, with 9 bases aligning to TRBD1. V was pared by 5 bases and J by 5 bases, with 6 bases of the junction left unmatched. The CDR3 consists of 14 residues. The V gene's germline CDR1 is LNHDA and CDR2 SQIVND (reference sequence). The CDR3 region is CASSLPDRGTEAFF. The CDR3, as DNA: TGTGCCAGTAGTCTACCAGACAGGGGGACTGAAGCTTTCTTT.

There are a few counts of this clone. V and J are TRBV14 and TRBJ1-1; 10 positions match TRBD1. Germline-derived CDR1 and CDR2 are SGHDN and FVKESK. The CDR3 has 15 amino acids. V shed 4 bases and J 3 bases; nucleotides not matched to a gene: 5. DNA of the CDR3: TGTGCCAGCAGCCTTCGGACAGGGGGTTACACTGAAGCTTTCTTT. Amino acids: CASSLRTGGYTEAFF.

The chain links TRBV2 to TRBJ1-1; D may be TRBD1 (5 bases). Trimming cost V 6 bases and J 6 bases, with 8 bases left between them. The CDR3 consists of 11 residues. Germline-derived CDR1 and CDR2 are SNHLY and FYNNEI. The CDR3: CASREQAEAFF. The CDR3, as DNA: TGTGCCAGCAGGGAACAGGCTGAAGCTTTCTTT.

This chain joins TRBV2 and TRBJ2-3; 7 bases line up with TRBD1. This CDR3 is built from 15 residues. The V and J ends lost 3 bases and 2 bases, in that order; junction bases with no gene match: 5. From germline, CDR1 is SNHLY and CDR2 FYNNEI. In DNA form, the CDR3 reads TGTGCCAGCAGTGAGTTCGGGACAGACACAGATACGCAGTATTTT. Translation: CASSEFGTDTDTQYF.

This chain links TRBV6-5 with TRBJ1-4; 7 bases fit TRBD1. This CDR3 is 14 amino acids long. V lost 5 bases, J lost 8 bases, and 8 bases stayed unmatched. The germline CDR1 and CDR2 sequences are MNHEY and SVGAGI. CDR3 bases: TGTGCCAGCAGTCACCGGACAGGACAAGAAAAACTGTTTTTT. Protein: CASSHRTGQEKLFF.

The chain carries TRBV10-3 and TRBJ1-4; D possibly corresponds to TRBD1 (5 bases). CDR3 size: 14 residues. Germline V lookup: CDR1 ENHRY, CDR2 SYGVKD. Trimming removed 10 bases at V and 2 bases at J, with 14 bases between. The CDR3 DNA sequence: TGTGCCACCAAGGGGATAGGCACTAATGAAAAACTGTTTTTT. Translation gives CATKGIGTNEKLFF.

V usage is TRBV7-9 and J usage is TRBJ2-1, with TRBD1 matching 9 bases. There are 17 residues in the CDR3. Germline CDR1 is SEHNR and CDR2 is FQNEAQ (reference sequence). The V segment lost 5 bases and the J segment 9 bases; nucleotides outside the gene matches: 17. The DNA for the CDR3 is TGTGCCAGCAGCCGATCCCCGACCGGGACAGGGTCAGCTGAGCAGTTCTTC. It specifies CASSRSPTGTGSAEQFF.

The CDR3 region is CASSIRSDTDTQYF. In DNA, the CDR3 is TGTGCCAGCAGTATTAGGAGCGATACGGATACGCAGTATTTT. V and J are TRBV2 and TRBJ2-3, with unresolved D. Germline V lookup: CDR1 SNHLY, CDR2 FYNNEI. The CDR3 is made up of 14 amino acids. The ends were cut back, 5 bases at V and 6 bases at J, with 15 bases in the middle.

The gene calls are TRBV29-1 and TRBJ2-7; D remains unclear. The length of the CDR3 is 12 residues. The V and J ends lost 0 bases and 3 bases respectively, with 6 bases between them. The germline CDR1 and CDR2 sequences are SQVTM and ANQGSEA. The CDR3: CSVEDSGYEQYF. CDR3 sequence (DNA): TGCAGCGTTGAAGATTCGGGCTACGAGCAGTACTTC.

The chain is built from TRBV7-9 and TRBJ2-2, with D perhaps TRBD1 (6 bases). The V and J ends lost 4 bases and 1 base respectively, with 13 bases between them. The CDR3 spans 16 residues. Germline V CDR1 and CDR2: SEHNR, FQNEAQ (reference sequence). CDR3 sequence reads: CASSSPDRRNTGELFF. The DNA of the CDR3 is TGTGCCAGCAGCTCCCCAGACAGGAGGAACACCGGGGAGCTGTTTTTT.

The chain is built from TRBV29-1 and TRBJ2-3, with TRBD2 as a possible D gene (5 bases). V shed 1 base and J shed 3 bases, with 8 bases lying between them. CDR1 is SQVTM, CDR2 ANQGSEA, per germline. The CDR3 spans 13 residues. Here the CDR3 reads CSVEGRFTDTQYF. CDR3 nucleotides: TGCAGCGTTGAAGGGAGGTTTACAGATACGCAGTATTTT.

The gene calls are TRBV7-8 and TRBJ1-3, with D maybe TRBD1 (5 bases). The CDR3 loop spans 17 amino acids. With 5 bases removed from V and 0 bases from J, the gap between germline ends came to 17 bases. From germline, CDR1 is SGHVS and CDR2 FQNEAQ. CDR3 in DNA: TGTGCCAGCAGCCCTATCCCGACAGCCACCTCTGGAAACACCATATATTTT. It is translated as CASSPIPTATSGNTIYF.

The chain combines TRBV20-1 with TRBJ1-1; tentative D call: TRBD1 (6 bases). In germline, CDR1 is DFQATT, CDR2 SNEGSKA (reference sequence). The CDR3 contains 11 residues. Trimming pared 7 bases from V and 4 bases from J, leaving 10 bases between. The CDR3 nucleotides are TGCAGTGTTCAACAGGGCACTGAAGCTTTCTTT. Protein product: CSVQQGTEAFF.

The V call is TRBV9, the J call TRBJ1-1; 7 bases match TRBD1. Trimming removed 4 bases from V and 3 bases from J; junction bases left unmatched: 6. Germline V gene data show CDR1 as SGDLS and CDR2 as YYNGEE. This CDR3 comprises 14 residues. The DNA for the CDR3 is TGTGCCAGCAGCCCTCGACAGGGTTACACTGAAGCTTTCTTT. This sequence encodes CASSPRQGYTEAFF.

The rearrangement links TRBV6-5 to TRBJ1-2; D call uncertain. The CDR3 spans 15 residues. Trimming left V 2 bases short and J 1 base short, with 11 bases between. Germline V gene lookup returns CDR1 MNHEY and CDR2 SVGAGI. The CDR3 protein is CASSYSLRFNYGYTF. The CDR3 DNA is TGTGCCAGCAGTTACAGTCTGCGCTTTAACTATGGCTACACCTTC.

The rearrangement joins TRBV5-6 to TRBJ1-2, with 11 nucleotides matching TRBD1. The V gene's germline CDR1 is SGHDT and CDR2 YYEEEE. After removal of 0 bases from V and 4 bases from J, the junction contained 2 bases not matched to a gene. The CDR3 contains 15 residues. CDR3 DNA sequence: TGTGCCAGCAGCTTGGGGACAGGGGGCTTCTATGGCTACACCTTC. It yields the protein CASSLGTGGFYGYTF.

This chain uses TRBV18 with TRBJ1-6; 7 bases align to TRBD1. This CDR3 region has 15 residues. The V gene end was trimmed by 2 bases and the J gene end by 8 bases; junction bases not matched to a gene: 6. Germline V lookup: CDR1 KGHSH, CDR2 LQKENI. The CDR3 reads CASSPVDRRDSPLHF. The CDR3 DNA reads as TGTGCCAGCTCACCAGTGGACAGGCGGGATTCACCCCTCCACTTT.

The gene calls are TRBV18 and TRBJ2-7; D might be TRBD1 (6 bases). The V gene's germline CDR1 is KGHSH and CDR2 LQKENI. This CDR3 has 14 residues. Deletions cut 0 bases from V and 2 bases from J, with 8 bases between. CDR3: CASSPPRTAYEQYF. In nucleotides, the CDR3 is TGTGCCAGCTCACCACCCAGGACAGCCTACGAGCAGTACTTC. Full variable domain (missing parts from reference TRBV18 and TRBJ2-7): NAGVMQNPRHLVRRRGQEARLRCSPMKGHSHVYWYRQLPEEGLKFMVYLQKENIIDESGMPKERFSAEFPKEGPSILRIQQVVRGDSAAYFCASSPPRTAYEQYFGPGTRLTVT.

This chain joins TRBV4-2 and TRBJ2-1; 8 bases match TRBD2. This CDR3 is built from 17 residues. In germline, CDR1 is LGHNA, CDR2 YNFKEQ. The J segment lost 7 bases and the V segment lost 2 bases, leaving 13 bases of the junction unmatched. CDR3 sequence (DNA): TGTGCCAGCAGCCAAAAAAATCGGGGGGGGCTTAGGAATGAGCAGTTCTTC. The encoded protein is CASSQKNRGGLRNEQFF.

The chain couples TRBV11-1 to TRBJ1-2; perhaps TRBD1 as D (5 bases). Germline CDR1 reads SGHAT; CDR2 reads FQDESV (reference sequence). This CDR3 has 13 amino acids. The germline V and J ends were trimmed by 5 bases and 5 bases, with 12 bases remaining between them. The CDR3 here is CASSQGLGYGYTF. CDR3 bases: TGTGCCAGCAGCCAGGGACTGGGATATGGCTACACCTTC.

The J gene is TRBJ1-1, the V gene TRBV18; possibly TRBD1 for D (5 bases). V lost 6 bases and J 8 bases, leaving 13 bases between the germline ends. This CDR3 region has 12 residues. Germline CDR1 KGHSH, CDR2 LQKENI. CDR3 protein: CASSQIDREAFF. For the CDR3, the DNA is TGTGCCAGCTCGCAAATTGACAGAGAAGCTTTCTTT.

The CDR3 DNA is TGCAGTGCTAGTATGGCCCTGGAGCTTGCAGATACGCAGTATTTT. As protein: CSASMALELADTQYF. V gene TRBV20-1 combines with J gene TRBJ2-3, with D unclear. CDR1 and CDR2 (germline): DFQATT, SNEGSKA (reference sequence). The ends were cut back, 3 bases at V and 4 bases at J, with 17 bases in the middle. This CDR3 has 15 amino acids.

The chain carries TRBV3-1 (or the pseudogene TRBV3-2) and TRBJ2-2, with TRBD2 as a possible D gene (5 bases). Germline V gene data show CDR1 as LGHDT and CDR2 as YNNKEL (reference sequence). Trimming shortened V by 0 bases and J by 3 bases, and 8 bases separated the two germline ends. There are 15 residues in the CDR3. The CDR3 DNA follows: TGTGCCAGCAGCCAAGAGGGAGTCGACACCGGGGAGCTGTTTTTT. It specifies CASSQEGVDTGELFF.

This clone was picked up one time. V and J are TRBV2 and TRBJ1-2; 9 bases match TRBD1. Germline CDR1 and CDR2: SNHLY and FYNNEI. CDR3 length: 14 residues. V shed 6 bases, J shed 4 bases, and the junction held 6 bases outside the gene matches. DNA for the CDR3: TGTGCCAGCAGGGAACCGGGACAGGGCTATGGCTACACCTTC. Its translation is CASREPGQGYGYTF.

The chain is built from TRBV5-6 and TRBJ1-2, with D unclear. Germline CDR1 reads SGHDT; CDR2 reads YYEEEE. The CDR3 is made up of 13 amino acids. Deletions cut 4 bases from V and 8 bases from J, with 15 bases between. For the CDR3, the DNA is TGTGCCAGCAGCATAAGAGGGCTCGGCGGCTACACCTTC. Amino acids: CASSIRGLGGYTF.

The chain uses TRBV28 and TRBJ2-5; 9 nucleotides line up with TRBD2. The CDR3 totals 17 residues. Losses at the gene ends were 9 bases for V and 0 bases for J; bases not matched to a gene: 14. CDR1 is MDHEN, CDR2 SYDVKM, per germline. The CDR3 spells CASAFIGASGDQETQYF. In DNA form, the CDR3 reads TGTGCCAGTGCATTCATCGGGGCTAGCGGGGACCAAGAGACCCAGTACTTC.

This chain connects TRBV5-5 to TRBJ2-7; no definite D call. V was pared by 1 base and J by 6 bases, with 5 bases between. This CDR3 is built from 11 residues. Per the germline V gene, CDR1 is SGHKS and CDR2 is YYEKEE (reference sequence). The DNA of the CDR3 is TGTGCCAGCAGCTTGTTCGGCGAGCAGTACTTC. This encodes CASSLFGEQYF.

V and J are TRBV6-5 and TRBJ2-1; 7 nucleotides agree with TRBD1. CDR1 is MNHEY, CDR2 SVGAGI, per germline. This CDR3 contains 16 residues. V shed 0 bases and J 8 bases; nucleotides not matched to a gene: 10. This CDR3 is CASSYSFGTGVDEQFF. The CDR3 DNA reads as TGTGCCAGCAGTTACTCGTTCGGCACAGGGGTAGATGAGCAGTTCTTC.

CDR3: CASSLSQGQNTEAFF. The CDR3 region has the DNA TGTGCCAGCTCACTTTCACAGGGCCAAAACACTGAAGCTTTCTTT. The V call is TRBV18, the J call TRBJ1-1; maybe TRBD1 (6 bases). Trimming removed 4 bases from V and 2 bases from J, with 14 bases in between. The CDR3 length is 15 residues. Per germline, CDR1 KGHSH and CDR2 LQKENI.

The chain combines TRBV15 with TRBJ1-5; 8 positions agree with TRBD1. Germline CDR1 is LNHNV and CDR2 is YYDKDF (reference sequence). The V segment lost 1 base and the J segment 3 bases; nucleotides outside the gene matches: 8. This CDR3 region has 17 residues. The CDR3: CATSRAGQGELNQPQHF. The CDR3 DNA reads as TGTGCCACCAGCAGAGCCGGACAGGGCGAACTCAATCAGCCCCAGCATTTT.